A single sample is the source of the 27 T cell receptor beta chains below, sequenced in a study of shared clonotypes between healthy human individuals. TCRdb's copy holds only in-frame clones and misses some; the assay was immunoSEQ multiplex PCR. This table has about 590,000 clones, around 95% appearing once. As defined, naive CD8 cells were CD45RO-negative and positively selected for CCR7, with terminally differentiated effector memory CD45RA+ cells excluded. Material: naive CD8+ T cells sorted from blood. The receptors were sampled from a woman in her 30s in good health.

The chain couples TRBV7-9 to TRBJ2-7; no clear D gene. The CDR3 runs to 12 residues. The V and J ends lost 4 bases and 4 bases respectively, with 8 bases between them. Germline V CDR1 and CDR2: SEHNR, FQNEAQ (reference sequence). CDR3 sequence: CASSWGTYEQYF. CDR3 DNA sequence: TGTGCCAGCAGCTGGGGAACGTACGAGCAGTACTTC. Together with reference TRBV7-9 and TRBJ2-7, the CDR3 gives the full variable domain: DTGVSQNPRHKITKRGQNVTFRCDPISEHNRLYWYRQTLGQGPEFLTYFQNEAQLEKSRLLSDRFSAERPKGSFSTLEIQRTEQGDSAMYLCASSWGTYEQYFGPGTRLTVT.

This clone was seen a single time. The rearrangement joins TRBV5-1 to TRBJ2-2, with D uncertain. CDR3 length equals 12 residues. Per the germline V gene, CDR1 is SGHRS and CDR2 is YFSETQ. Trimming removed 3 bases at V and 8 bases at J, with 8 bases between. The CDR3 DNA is TGCGCCAGCAGCTCCTTCCCAGGGGAGCTGTTTTTT. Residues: CASSSFPGELFF.

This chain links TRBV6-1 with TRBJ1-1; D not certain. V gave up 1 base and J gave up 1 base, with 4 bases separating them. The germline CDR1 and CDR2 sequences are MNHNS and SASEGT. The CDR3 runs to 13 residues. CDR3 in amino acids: CASSEVGNTEAFF. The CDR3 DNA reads TGTGCCAGCAGTGAAGTTGGGAACACTGAAGCTTTCTTT.

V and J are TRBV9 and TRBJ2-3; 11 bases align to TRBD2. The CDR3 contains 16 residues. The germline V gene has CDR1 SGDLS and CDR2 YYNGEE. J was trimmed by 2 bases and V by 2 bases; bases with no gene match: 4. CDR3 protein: CASSVNSGRATDTQYF. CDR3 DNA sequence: TGTGCCAGCAGCGTTAATAGCGGGAGGGCCACAGATACGCAGTATTTT.

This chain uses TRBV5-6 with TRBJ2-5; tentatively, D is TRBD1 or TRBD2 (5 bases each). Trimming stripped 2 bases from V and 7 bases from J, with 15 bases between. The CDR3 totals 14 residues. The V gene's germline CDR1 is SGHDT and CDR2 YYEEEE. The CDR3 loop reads CASSFAGSGGTQYF. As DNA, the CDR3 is TGTGCCAGCAGCTTCGCGGGCAGTGGGGGGACCCAGTACTTC.

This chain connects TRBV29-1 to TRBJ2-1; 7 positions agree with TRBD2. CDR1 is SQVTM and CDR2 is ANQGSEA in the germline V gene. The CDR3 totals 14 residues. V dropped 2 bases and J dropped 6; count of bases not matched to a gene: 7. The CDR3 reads CSVEWGSGPNEQFF. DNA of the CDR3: TGCAGCGTTGAATGGGGTAGCGGGCCCAATGAGCAGTTCTTC.

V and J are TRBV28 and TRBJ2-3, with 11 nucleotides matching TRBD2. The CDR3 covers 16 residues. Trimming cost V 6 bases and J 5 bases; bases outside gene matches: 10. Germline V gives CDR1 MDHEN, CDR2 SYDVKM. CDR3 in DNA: TGTGCCAGCAGGGGACTAGCGGAAGAGGATGGAGATACGCAGTATTTT. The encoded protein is CASRGLAEEDGDTQYF.

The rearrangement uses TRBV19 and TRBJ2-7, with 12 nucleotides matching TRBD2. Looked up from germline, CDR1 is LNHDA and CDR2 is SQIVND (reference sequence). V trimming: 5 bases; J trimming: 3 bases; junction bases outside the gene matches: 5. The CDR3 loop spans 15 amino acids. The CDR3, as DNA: TGTGCCAGTAGTGAGACTAGCGGGGGATACTACGAGCAGTACTTC. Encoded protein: CASSETSGGYYEQYF.

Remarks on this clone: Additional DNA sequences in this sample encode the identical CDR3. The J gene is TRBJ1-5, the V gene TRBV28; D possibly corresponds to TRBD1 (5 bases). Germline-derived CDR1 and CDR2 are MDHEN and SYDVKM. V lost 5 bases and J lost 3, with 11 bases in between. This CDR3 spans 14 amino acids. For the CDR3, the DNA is TGTGCCAGCAGTAGGGGTTACTCCAATCAGCCCCAGCATTTT. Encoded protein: CASSRGYSNQPQHF. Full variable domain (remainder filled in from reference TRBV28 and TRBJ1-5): DVKVTQSSRYLVKRTGEKVFLECVQDMDHENMFWYRQDPGLGLRLIYFSYDVKMKEKGDIPEGYSVSREKKERFSLILESASTNQTSMYLCASSRGYSNQPQHFGDGTRLSIL.

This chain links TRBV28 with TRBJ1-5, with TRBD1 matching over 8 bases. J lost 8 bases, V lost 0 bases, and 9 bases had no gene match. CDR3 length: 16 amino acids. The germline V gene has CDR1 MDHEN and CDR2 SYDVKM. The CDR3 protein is CASSLWGDRGEEPQHF. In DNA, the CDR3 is TGTGCCAGCAGTTTATGGGGAGACAGGGGAGAAGAGCCCCAGCATTTT.

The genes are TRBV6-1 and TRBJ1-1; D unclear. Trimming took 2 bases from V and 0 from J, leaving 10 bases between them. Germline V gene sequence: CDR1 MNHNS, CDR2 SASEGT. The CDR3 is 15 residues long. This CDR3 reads CASSEPRKVNTEAFF. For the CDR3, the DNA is TGTGCCAGCAGTGAACCGAGGAAGGTGAACACTGAAGCTTTCTTT.

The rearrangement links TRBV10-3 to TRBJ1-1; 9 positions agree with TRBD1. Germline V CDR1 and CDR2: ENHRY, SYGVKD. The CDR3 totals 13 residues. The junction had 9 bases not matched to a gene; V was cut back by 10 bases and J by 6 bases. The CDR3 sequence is CATTPGQGAEAFF. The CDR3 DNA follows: TGTGCCACTACTCCGGGACAGGGTGCTGAAGCTTTCTTT.

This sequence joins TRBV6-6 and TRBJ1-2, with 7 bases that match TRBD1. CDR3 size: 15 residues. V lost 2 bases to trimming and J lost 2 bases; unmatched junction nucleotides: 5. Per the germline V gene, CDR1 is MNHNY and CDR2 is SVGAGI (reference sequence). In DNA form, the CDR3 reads TGTGCCAGCAGTTACCACCTCAGGGGGAACTATGGCTACACCTTC. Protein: CASSYHLRGNYGYTF.

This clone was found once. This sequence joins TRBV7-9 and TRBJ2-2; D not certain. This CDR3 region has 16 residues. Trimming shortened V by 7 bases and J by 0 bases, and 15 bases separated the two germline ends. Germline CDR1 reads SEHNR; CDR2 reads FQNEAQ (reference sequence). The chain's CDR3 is CASNSDSRTNTGELFF. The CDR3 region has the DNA TGTGCCAGCAACTCGGATTCCAGAACGAACACCGGGGAGCTGTTTTTT.

The CDR3, as DNA: TGTGCCAGCAGCGAATCAGGGGGATTGAACACTGAAGCTTTCTTT. Translated: CASSESGGLNTEAFF. The V call is TRBV5-6, the J call TRBJ1-1; 7 bases agree with TRBD1. The V gene's germline CDR1 is SGHDT and CDR2 YYEEEE. The CDR3 is made up of 15 amino acids. V trimming: 4 bases; J trimming: 0 bases; junction bases outside the gene matches: 6.

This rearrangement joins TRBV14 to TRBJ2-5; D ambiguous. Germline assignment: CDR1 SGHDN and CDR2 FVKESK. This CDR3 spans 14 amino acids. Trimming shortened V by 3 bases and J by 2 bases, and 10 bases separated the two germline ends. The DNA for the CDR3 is TGTGCCAGCAGCCAGGGCTGGCAACAAGAGACCCAGTACTTC. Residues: CASSQGWQQETQYF.

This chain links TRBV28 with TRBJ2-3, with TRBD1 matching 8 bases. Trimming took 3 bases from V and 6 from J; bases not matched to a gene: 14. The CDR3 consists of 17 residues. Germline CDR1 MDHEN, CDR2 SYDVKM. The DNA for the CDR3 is TGTGCCAGCAGTTTGGGATACTGGGACAGGCGAAACGATACGCAGTATTTT. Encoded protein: CASSLGYWDRRNDTQYF.

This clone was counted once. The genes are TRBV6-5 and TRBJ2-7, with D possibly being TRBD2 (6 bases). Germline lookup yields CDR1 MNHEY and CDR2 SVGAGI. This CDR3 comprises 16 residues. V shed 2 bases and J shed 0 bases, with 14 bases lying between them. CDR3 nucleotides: TGTGCCAGCAGTTACGGTCCTCGGGGGAGCTCCTACGAGCAGTACTTC. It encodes CASSYGPRGSSYEQYF.

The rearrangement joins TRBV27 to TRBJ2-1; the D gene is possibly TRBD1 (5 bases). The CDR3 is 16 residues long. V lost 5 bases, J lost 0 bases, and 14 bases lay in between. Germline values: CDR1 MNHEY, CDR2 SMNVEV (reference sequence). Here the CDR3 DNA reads TGTGCCAGCAGTCCCGACAGCATAAGCTCCTACAATGAGCAGTTCTTC. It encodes CASSPDSISSYNEQFF.

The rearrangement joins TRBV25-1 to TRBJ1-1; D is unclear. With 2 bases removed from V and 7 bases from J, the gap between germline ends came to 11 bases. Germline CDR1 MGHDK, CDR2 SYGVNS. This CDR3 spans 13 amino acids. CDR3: CASSEVRSHEAFF. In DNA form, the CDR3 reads TGTGCCAGCAGTGAAGTAAGGTCCCATGAAGCTTTCTTT.

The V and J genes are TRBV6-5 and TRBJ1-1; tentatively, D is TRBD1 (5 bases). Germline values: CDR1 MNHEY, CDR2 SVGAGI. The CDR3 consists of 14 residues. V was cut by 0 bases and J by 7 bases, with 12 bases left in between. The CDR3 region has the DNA TGTGCCAGCAGTTACTCGAGCCAGGGACGTGAAGCTTTCTTT. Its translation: CASSYSSQGREAFF.

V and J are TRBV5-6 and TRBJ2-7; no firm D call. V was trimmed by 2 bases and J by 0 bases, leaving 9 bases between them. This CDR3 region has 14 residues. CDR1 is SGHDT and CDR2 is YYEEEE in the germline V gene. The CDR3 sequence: CASSFWLSSYEQYF. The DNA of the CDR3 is TGTGCCAGCAGCTTTTGGTTGAGCTCCTACGAGCAGTACTTC.

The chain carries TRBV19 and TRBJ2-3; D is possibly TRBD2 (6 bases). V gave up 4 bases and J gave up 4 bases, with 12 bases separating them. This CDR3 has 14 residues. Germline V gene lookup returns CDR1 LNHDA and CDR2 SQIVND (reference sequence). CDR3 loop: CASSSDGSSDTQYF. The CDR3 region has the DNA TGTGCCAGTAGTAGCGACGGGAGCTCAGATACGCAGTATTTT.

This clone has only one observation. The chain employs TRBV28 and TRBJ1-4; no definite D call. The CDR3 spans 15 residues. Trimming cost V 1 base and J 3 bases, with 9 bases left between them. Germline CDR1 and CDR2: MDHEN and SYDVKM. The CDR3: CASSLFYGANEKLFF. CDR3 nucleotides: TGTGCCAGCAGTTTATTCTATGGCGCTAATGAAAAACTGTTTTTT.

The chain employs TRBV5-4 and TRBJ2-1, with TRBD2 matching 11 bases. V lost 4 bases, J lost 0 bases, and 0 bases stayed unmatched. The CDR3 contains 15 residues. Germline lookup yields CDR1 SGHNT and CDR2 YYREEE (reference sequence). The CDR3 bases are TGTGCCAGCAGCGGGACTAGCGGCTCCTACAATGAGCAGTTCTTC. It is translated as CASSGTSGSYNEQFF. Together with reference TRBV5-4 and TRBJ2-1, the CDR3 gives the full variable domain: ETGVTQSPTHLIKTRGQQVTLRCSSQSGHNTVSWYQQALGQGPQFIFQYYREEENGRGNFPPRFSGLQFPNYSSELNVNALELDDSALYLCASSGTSGSYNEQFFGPGTRLTVL.

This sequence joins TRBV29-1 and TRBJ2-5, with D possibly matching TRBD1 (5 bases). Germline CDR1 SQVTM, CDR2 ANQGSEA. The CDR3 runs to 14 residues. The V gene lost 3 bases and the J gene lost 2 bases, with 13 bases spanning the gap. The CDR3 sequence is CSVDLGREQETQYF. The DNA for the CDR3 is TGCAGCGTTGATTTGGGCAGGGAACAAGAGACCCAGTACTTC.

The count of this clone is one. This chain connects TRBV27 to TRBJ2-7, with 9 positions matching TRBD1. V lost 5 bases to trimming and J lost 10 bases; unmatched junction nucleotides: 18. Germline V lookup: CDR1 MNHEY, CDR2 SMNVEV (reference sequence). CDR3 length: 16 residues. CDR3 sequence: CASSTTLQTGGIEQYF. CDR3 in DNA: TGTGCCAGCAGTACCACACTTCAAACAGGGGGCATCGAACAGTACTTC.